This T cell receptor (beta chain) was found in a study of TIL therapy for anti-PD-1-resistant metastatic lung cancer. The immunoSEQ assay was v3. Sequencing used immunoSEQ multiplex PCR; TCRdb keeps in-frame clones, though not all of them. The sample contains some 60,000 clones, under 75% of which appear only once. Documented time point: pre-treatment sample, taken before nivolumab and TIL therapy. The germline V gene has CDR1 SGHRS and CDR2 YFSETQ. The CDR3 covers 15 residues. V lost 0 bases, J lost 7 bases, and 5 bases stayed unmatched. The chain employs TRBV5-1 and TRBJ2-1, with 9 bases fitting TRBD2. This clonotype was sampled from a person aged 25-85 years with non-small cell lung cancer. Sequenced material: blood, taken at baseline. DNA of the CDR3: TGCGCCAGCAGCTTGGGAGTAGCGGGAGTTAATGAGCAGTTCTTC. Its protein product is CASSLGVAGVNEQFF.